One and the same sample provided the 21 T cell receptor beta chains below, sequenced in a study of radiotherapy plus CTLA-4 blockade in lung cancer. Only in-frame clones appear in the TCRdb table, and some are missing; sequencing was by immunoSEQ multiplex PCR. The table includes around 82,000 clones, 78% detected once. Source: peripheral blood, taken from a patient treated with radiotherapy plus ipilimumab. Receptors were obtained from a human donor with non-small cell lung cancer whose response to radiotherapy plus ipilimumab could not be evaluated. Some clones in this sample may be carry-over from other donors' samples.

The gene calls are TRBV10-3 and TRBJ1-5; TRBD1 agrees at 8 bases. CDR3 length equals 15 residues. Germline V lookup: CDR1 ENHRY, CDR2 SYGVKD. V shed 0 bases and J 9 bases; nucleotides not matched to a gene: 7. The CDR3 nucleotides are TGTGCCATCAGTGAGTCTATCGGACAGGGTTTGCCCCAGCATTTT. It encodes CAISESIGQGLPQHF.

The chain couples TRBV28 to TRBJ1-5, with no clear D. This CDR3 is built from 14 residues. Trimming cost V 5 bases and J 2 bases, with 10 bases left between them. Germline V CDR1 and CDR2: MDHEN, SYDVKM. The CDR3 DNA is TGTGCCAGCAGTCCTTCCGGAGGCAATCAGCCCCAGCATTTT. This translates into CASSPSGGNQPQHF.

The chain recombines TRBV6-5 with TRBJ1-1; D perhaps matches TRBD1 (6 bases). Germline assignment: CDR1 MNHEY and CDR2 SVGAGI. This CDR3 region has 16 residues. V was shortened by 2 bases and J by 4 bases, with 17 bases between the two germline ends. The CDR3 protein is CASSYTQGGPSTEAFF. The DNA for the CDR3 is TGTGCCAGCAGTTACACCCAAGGGGGACCGAGCACTGAAGCTTTCTTT.

The V call is TRBV28, the J call TRBJ2-6, with TRBD2 identical over 9 bases. The CDR3 runs to 18 residues. The trim removed 3 bases at V and 4 bases at J, leaving 10 bases unmatched. Germline lookup yields CDR1 MDHEN and CDR2 SYDVKM. CDR3 bases: TGTGCCAGCAGTTTTCTCGGCGGGGGGGCCACGGGGGCCAACGTCCTGACTTTC. Translated, it gives CASSFLGGGATGANVLTF.

The rearrangement links TRBV29-1 to TRBJ1-1; maybe TRBD1 (6 bases). Germline lookup yields CDR1 SQVTM and CDR2 ANQGSEA. This CDR3 comprises 15 residues. Trimming removed 6 bases from V and 1 base from J, with 18 bases in between. The CDR3: CSVHLSGTRNTEAFF. CDR3 DNA sequence: TGCAGCGTCCACCTCTCCGGGACAAGGAACACTGAAGCTTTCTTT.

The chain couples TRBV5-1 to TRBJ1-2, with D possibly TRBD1 on 5 matching bases. This CDR3 is built from 14 residues. CDR1 is SGHRS, CDR2 YFSETQ, per germline. V lost 0 bases and J 14 bases, leaving 20 bases between the germline ends. The CDR3 loop reads CASSLEVVRGENTF. CDR3 bases: TGCGCCAGCAGCTTGGAGGTGGTCCGGGGGGAGAATACCTTC.

The J gene is TRBJ2-3, the V gene TRBV5-1, with D uncertain. Trimming stripped 1 base from V and 4 bases from J, with 7 bases between. Germline CDR1 is SGHRS and CDR2 is YFSETQ. The CDR3 extends over 13 amino acids. CDR3 sequence: CASSLSSADTQYF. The CDR3 bases are TGCGCCAGCAGCTTGTCGTCAGCAGATACGCAGTATTTT. The entire variable domain, with the rest obtained from reference TRBV5-1 and TRBJ2-3, is as follows: KAGVTQTPRYLIKTRGQQVTLSCSPISGHRSVSWYQQTPGQGLQFLFEYFSETQRNKGNFPGRFSGRQFSNSRSEMNVSTLELGDSALYLCASSLSSADTQYFGPGTRLTVL.

The rearrangement links TRBV18 to TRBJ2-5, with TRBD1 matching 9 bases. The J call is uncertain, as TRBJ2-7 better fits the DNA end. Germline V CDR1 and CDR2: KGHSH, LQKENI. This CDR3 region has 17 residues. The CDR3 loop reads CASSPRQTGTGSYEQYF. The CDR3 coding sequence is TGTGCCAGCTCACCACGGCAAACCGGGACAGGGTCCTACGAGCAGTACTTC.

V and J are TRBV4-2 and TRBJ2-4; 7 bases map to TRBD2. The CDR3 covers 16 residues. V trimming: 1 base; J trimming: 5 bases; junction bases outside the gene matches: 8. Looked up from germline, CDR1 is LGHNA and CDR2 is YNFKEQ. Here the CDR3 DNA reads TGTGCCAGCAGCCAAGGGGGGGGAGGGTCCGAAAACATTCAGTACTTC. Residues: CASSQGGGGSENIQYF.

This clone has only one observation. This chain connects TRBV10-3 to TRBJ1-1, with TRBD1 matching 9 bases. Trimming removed 9 bases from V and 2 bases from J; junction bases left unmatched: 19. The CDR3 extends over 18 amino acids. Germline loops: CDR1 ENHRY, CDR2 SYGVKD. Written as DNA, the CDR3 is TGTGCCATAAGGGGGGCAGGACAGGGGAAAGGGGGTAACACTGAAGCTTTCTTT. As protein: CAIRGAGQGKGGNTEAFF.

The chain uses TRBV29-1 and TRBJ2-5; TRBD1 is a possible D gene (6 bases). The germline V gene encodes CDR1 SQVTM and CDR2 ANQGSEA. V dropped 5 bases and J dropped 1 base, with 11 bases sitting between them. CDR3 size: 13 residues. The CDR3 is CSVLRTAQETQYF. DNA for the CDR3: TGCAGCGTTCTCCGGACAGCCCAAGAGACCCAGTACTTC.

On this clone itself: The junction departs from the called germline gene at one end, perhaps through a read error. This specimen includes other DNA sequences encoding the same CDR3. The chain is built from TRBV7-7 and TRBJ1-4; D may be TRBD1 (5 bases). This CDR3 is built from 14 residues. CDR1 and CDR2 from the germline V gene are SSHAT and FNYEAQ (reference sequence). DNA of the CDR3: TGTGCTAGCAGCTTATCAGGGCCTAATGAAAAACTGTTTTTT. Translation gives CASSLSGPNEKLFF.

The chain combines TRBV9 with TRBJ1-2; D might be TRBD1 (5 bases). Germline V gene data show CDR1 as SGDLS and CDR2 as YYNGEE. V was clipped by 0 bases and J by 0 bases, with 9 bases between them. The length of the CDR3 is 15 residues. CDR3 nucleotides: TGTGCCAGCAGCGTAGGACAGTTAGCTAACTATGGCTACACCTTC. This codes for CASSVGQLANYGYTF.

The V gene is TRBV5-5, the J gene TRBJ2-6; weak D call: TRBD1 (6 bases). CDR3 length equals 15 residues. CDR1 is SGHKS and CDR2 is YYEKEE in the germline V gene (reference sequence). V gave up 7 bases and J gave up 3 bases, with 14 bases separating them. CDR3 in DNA: TGTGCCAGCGACCCATCAGGGGATGGGGCCAACGTCCTGACTTTC. Translating it yields CASDPSGDGANVLTF.

This sequence joins TRBV7-2 and TRBJ1-6; 9 bases fit TRBD1. Germline CDR1 SGHTA, CDR2 FQGNSA. The CDR3 totals 13 residues. Trimming took 10 bases from V and 6 from J; bases not matched to a gene: 4. In DNA form, the CDR3 reads TGTGCCACCGCGGGACAGGGTAATTCACCCCTCCACTTT. It translates to CATAGQGNSPLHF.

In this sample, this clone turned up once. The chain recombines TRBV6-5 with TRBJ2-3; 7 positions match TRBD2. The CDR3 runs 14 residues. The J segment lost 9 bases and the V segment lost 4 bases, leaving 10 bases of the junction unmatched. Germline values: CDR1 MNHEY, CDR2 SVGAGI. This chain's CDR3 is CASSSSLGRVTQYF. The CDR3 DNA reads TGTGCCAGCAGTTCAAGCTTAGGGAGGGTGACGCAGTATTTT.

The V call is TRBV5-4, the J call TRBJ1-2; D is unclear. Germline CDR1 and CDR2: SGHNT and YYREEE (reference sequence). The V and J ends lost 4 bases and 7 bases respectively, with 14 bases between them. The CDR3 sequence is 13 residues long. CDR3 bases: TGTGCCAGCAGCCTTGAAACCCGTAGTGGCTACACCTTC. This encodes CASSLETRSGYTF.

This clone was observed a few times. The rearrangement uses TRBV5-1 and TRBJ2-7; 7 bases are shared with TRBD1. Trimming removed 4 bases from V and 6 bases from J; junction bases left unmatched: 4. Germline CDR1 is SGHRS and CDR2 is YFSETQ. This CDR3 comprises 12 residues. CDR3 amino acids: CASSGDSGEQYF. The CDR3 DNA sequence: TGCGCCAGCAGCGGGGACAGCGGCGAGCAGTACTTC.

The chain couples TRBV10-3 to TRBJ1-5; 7 nucleotides line up with TRBD1. This CDR3 has 14 amino acids. The germline CDR1 and CDR2 sequences are ENHRY and SYGVKD. The J segment lost 4 bases and the V segment lost 5 bases, leaving 5 bases of the junction unmatched. The chain's CDR3 is CAISLDRRNQPQHF. The CDR3 DNA reads TGTGCCATCAGTTTGGACAGGAGGAATCAGCCCCAGCATTTT.

This clone was seen more than once but under ten times. The chain has TRBV19 and TRBJ1-1; a possible D gene is TRBD1 (6 bases). V was clipped by 5 bases and J by 6 bases, with 19 bases between them. CDR1 is LNHDA, CDR2 SQIVND, per germline (reference sequence). The CDR3 has 15 residues. The CDR3 here is CASSGYRVGSPEAFF. CDR3 nucleotide sequence: TGTGCCAGTAGTGGATACAGGGTCGGTAGCCCTGAAGCTTTCTTT.

The CDR3 nucleotides read TGTGCCAGTGCTACAGGGGGCTTCTATGGCTACACCTTC. Residues: CASATGGFYGYTF. The chain employs TRBV19 and TRBJ1-2; 9 bases match TRBD1. The germline CDR1 and CDR2 sequences are LNHDA and SQIVND (reference sequence). The CDR3 is made up of 13 amino acids. V dropped 8 bases and J dropped 4; count of bases not matched to a gene: 5.